Each of the 9 T cell receptor beta chains below was sequenced from the same sample in a study of PD-L1 blockade in urothelial cancer. The time point: peripheral blood 6 weeks after treatment start. Profiled with immunoSEQ multiplex PCR; TCRdb holds only in-frame clones, not every one. Of 40,000 or so clones listed, roughly four fifths are singletons. The material was PBMCs, obtained around atezolizumab (anti-PD-L1) treatment. The receptors were gathered from a man aged 55 to 70 with urothelial cancer.

The rearrangement uses TRBV6-5 and TRBJ2-7; tentatively, D is TRBD1 (5 bases). The germline V and J ends were trimmed by 2 bases and 5 bases, with 13 bases remaining between them. CDR1 and CDR2 (germline): MNHEY, SVGAGI. This CDR3 spans 14 amino acids. Here the CDR3 reads CASSYGVGAHEQYF. The CDR3 region has the DNA TGTGCCAGCAGTTACGGGGTTGGGGCCCACGAGCAGTACTTC.

V and J are TRBV19 and TRBJ1-1, with TRBD1 matching over 10 bases. Germline loops: CDR1 LNHDA, CDR2 SQIVND (reference sequence). The CDR3 spans 14 residues. The ends lost 6 bases at V and 6 bases at J; junction bases unmatched: 7. As DNA, the CDR3 is TGTGCCAGTAGAGGGACAGGGGTGTATGCTGAAGCTTTCTTT. Protein: CASRGTGVYAEAFF.

The rearrangement joins TRBV29-1 to TRBJ1-3, with D maybe TRBD1 (5 bases). This CDR3 comprises 14 residues. Germline assignment: CDR1 SQVTM and CDR2 ANQGSEA. Trimming took 4 bases from V and 1 from J, leaving 11 bases between them. In DNA form, the CDR3 reads TGCAGCGTTGTTGATCCAGGGTCTGGAAACACCATATATTTT. It translates to CSVVDPGSGNTIYF.

The chain links TRBV10-3 to TRBJ2-2; D may be TRBD2 (6 bases). Germline loops: CDR1 ENHRY, CDR2 SYGVKD. The V end lost 8 bases, the J end lost 6 bases, and 10 bases lay between the germline ends. CDR3 size: 12 residues. The CDR3 DNA reads TGTGCCATCGGGAGGATAGCCGGGGAGCTGTTTTTT. Protein: CAIGRIAGELFF.

The chain has TRBV2 and TRBJ1-1, with 7 bases identical to TRBD1. The V and J ends lost 6 bases and 3 bases, in that order; junction bases with no gene match: 4. CDR3 length: 13 residues. Germline CDR1 and CDR2: SNHLY and FYNNEI. CDR3 region: CASSSRGDTEAFF. CDR3 nucleotides: TGTGCCAGCAGCTCCAGGGGGGACACTGAAGCTTTCTTT.

The chain employs TRBV7-2 and TRBJ2-5; 16 positions match TRBD2. Per the germline V gene, CDR1 is SGHTA and CDR2 is FQGNSA. Trimming at V came to 5 bases and at J to 1 base, leaving 4 bases not matched to a gene. This CDR3 contains 17 residues. CDR3 sequence: CASSTGLAGGSQETQYF. Written as DNA, the CDR3 is TGTGCCAGCAGCACGGGACTAGCGGGAGGGTCCCAAGAGACCCAGTACTTC.

This clone was seen only once. The rearrangement uses TRBV2 and TRBJ2-1, with TRBD2 matching 11 bases. CDR3 length: 13 residues. Losses at the gene ends were 6 bases for V and 8 bases for J; bases not matched to a gene: 3. Germline values: CDR1 SNHLY, CDR2 FYNNEI. The CDR3 protein is CASRTSGDDEQFF. CDR3 nucleotide sequence: TGTGCCAGCAGGACTAGCGGGGACGATGAGCAGTTCTTC.

V and J are TRBV27 and TRBJ2-7; 7 bases agree with TRBD1. This CDR3 is built from 15 residues. V dropped 3 bases and J dropped 6; count of bases not matched to a gene: 11. The germline V gene encodes CDR1 MNHEY and CDR2 SMNVEV (reference sequence). This CDR3 is CASSFGTAKASEQYF. In DNA form, the CDR3 reads TGTGCCAGCAGTTTCGGGACAGCAAAGGCGTCCGAGCAGTACTTC.

The chain is built from TRBV11-1 and TRBJ1-5; D gene unclear. The CDR3 length is 13 residues. Germline values: CDR1 SGHAT, CDR2 FQDESV (reference sequence). Trimming left V 5 bases short and J 0 bases short, with 5 bases between. CDR3 in amino acids: CASSHGSNQPQHF. The DNA of the CDR3 is TGTGCCAGCAGCCACGGTAGCAATCAGCCCCAGCATTTT.